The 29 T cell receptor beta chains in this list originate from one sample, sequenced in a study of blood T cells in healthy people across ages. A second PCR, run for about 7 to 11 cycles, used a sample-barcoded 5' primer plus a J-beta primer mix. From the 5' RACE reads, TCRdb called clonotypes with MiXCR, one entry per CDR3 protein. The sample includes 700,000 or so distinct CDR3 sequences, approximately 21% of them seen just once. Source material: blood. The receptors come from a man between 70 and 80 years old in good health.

Written as DNA, the CDR3 is TGTGCCAGCAGTGATCCCAGGGAATATGGGGCCAACGTCCTGACTTTC. As protein: CASSDPREYGANVLTF. This chain uses TRBV2 with TRBJ2-6; tentative D call: TRBD1 (5 bases). Germline V gene sequence: CDR1 SNHLY, CDR2 FYNNEI. Trimming pared 3 bases from V and 3 bases from J, leaving 12 bases between. This CDR3 is 16 amino acids long.

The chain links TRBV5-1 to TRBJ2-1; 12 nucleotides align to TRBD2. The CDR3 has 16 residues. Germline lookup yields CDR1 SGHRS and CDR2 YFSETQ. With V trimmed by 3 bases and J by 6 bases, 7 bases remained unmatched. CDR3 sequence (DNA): TGCGCCAGCAGCTCGCTAGCGGGGGGGCCAGGCAATGAGCAGTTCTTC. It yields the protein CASSSLAGGPGNEQFF. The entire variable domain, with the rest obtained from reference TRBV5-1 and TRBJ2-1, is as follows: KAGVTQTPRYLIKTRGQQVTLSCSPISGHRSVSWYQQTPGQGLQFLFEYFSETQRNKGNFPGRFSGRQFSNSRSEMNVSTLELGDSALYLCASSSLAGGPGNEQFFGPGTRLTVL.

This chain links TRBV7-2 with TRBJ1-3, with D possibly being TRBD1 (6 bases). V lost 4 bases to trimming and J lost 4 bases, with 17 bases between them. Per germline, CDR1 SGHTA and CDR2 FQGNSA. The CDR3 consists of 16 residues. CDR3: CASSSQMGARGNTIYF. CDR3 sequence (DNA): TGTGCCAGCAGCTCGCAGATGGGGGCGAGAGGAAACACCATATATTTT.

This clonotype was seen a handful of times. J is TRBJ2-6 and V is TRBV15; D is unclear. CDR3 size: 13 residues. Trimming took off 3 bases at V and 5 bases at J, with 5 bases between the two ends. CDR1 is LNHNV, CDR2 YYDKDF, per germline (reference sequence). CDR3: CATSSDRANVLTF. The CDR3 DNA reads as TGTGCCACCAGCAGCGACAGGGCCAACGTCCTGACTTTC.

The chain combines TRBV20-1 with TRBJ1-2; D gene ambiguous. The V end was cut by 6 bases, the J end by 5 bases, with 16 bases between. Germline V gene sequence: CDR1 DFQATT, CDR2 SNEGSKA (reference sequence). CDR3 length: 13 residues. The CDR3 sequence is CSARSGPYYGYTF. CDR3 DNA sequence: TGCAGTGCCCGCTCTGGGCCGTATTATGGCTACACCTTC.

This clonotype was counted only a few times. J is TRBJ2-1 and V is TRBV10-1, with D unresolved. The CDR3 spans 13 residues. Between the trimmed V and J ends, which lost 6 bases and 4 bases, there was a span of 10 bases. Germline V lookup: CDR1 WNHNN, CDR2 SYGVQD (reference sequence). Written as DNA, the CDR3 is TGCGCCAGCAGGGACGATTCATACAATGAGCAGTTCTTC. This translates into CASRDDSYNEQFF.

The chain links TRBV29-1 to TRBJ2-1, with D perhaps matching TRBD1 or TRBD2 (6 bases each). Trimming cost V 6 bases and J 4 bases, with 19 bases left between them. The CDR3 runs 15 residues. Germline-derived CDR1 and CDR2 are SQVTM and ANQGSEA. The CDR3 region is CSVPRRGSQYNEQFF. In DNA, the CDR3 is TGCAGCGTACCAAGGAGGGGGTCCCAGTACAATGAGCAGTTCTTC.

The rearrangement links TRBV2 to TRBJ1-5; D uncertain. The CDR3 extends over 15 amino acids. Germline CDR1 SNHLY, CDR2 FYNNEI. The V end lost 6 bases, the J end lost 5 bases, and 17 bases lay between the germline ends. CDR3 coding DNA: TGTGCCAGCAGCCGCGGCAGACACGATGATCAGCCCCAGCATTTT. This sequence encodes CASSRGRHDDQPQHF. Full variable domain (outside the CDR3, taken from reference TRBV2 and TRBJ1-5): EPEVTQTPSHQVTQMGQEVILRCVPISNHLYFYWYRQILGQKVEFLVSFYNNEISEKSEIFDDQFSVERPDGSNFTLKIRSTKLEDSAMYFCASSRGRHDDQPQHFGDGTRLSIL.

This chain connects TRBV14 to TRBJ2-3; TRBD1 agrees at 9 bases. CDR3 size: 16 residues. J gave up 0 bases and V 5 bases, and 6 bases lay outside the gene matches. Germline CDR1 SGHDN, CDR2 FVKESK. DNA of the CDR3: TGTGCCAGCAGCGCCCGGACAGGGGTTAGCACAGATACGCAGTATTTT. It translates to CASSARTGVSTDTQYF.

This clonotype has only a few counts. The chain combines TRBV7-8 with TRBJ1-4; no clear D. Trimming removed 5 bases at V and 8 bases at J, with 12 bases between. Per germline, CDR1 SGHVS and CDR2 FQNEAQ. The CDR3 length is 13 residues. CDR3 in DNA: TGTGCCAGCAGCGGCGACCTGAGGGAAAAACTGTTTTTT. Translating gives CASSGDLREKLFF.

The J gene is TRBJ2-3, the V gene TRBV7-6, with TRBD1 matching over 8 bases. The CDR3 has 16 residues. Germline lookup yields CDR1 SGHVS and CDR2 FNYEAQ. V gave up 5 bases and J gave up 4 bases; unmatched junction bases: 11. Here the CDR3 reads CASSGETGVSADTQYF. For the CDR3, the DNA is TGTGCCAGCAGCGGAGAGACAGGGGTTAGCGCAGATACGCAGTATTTT.

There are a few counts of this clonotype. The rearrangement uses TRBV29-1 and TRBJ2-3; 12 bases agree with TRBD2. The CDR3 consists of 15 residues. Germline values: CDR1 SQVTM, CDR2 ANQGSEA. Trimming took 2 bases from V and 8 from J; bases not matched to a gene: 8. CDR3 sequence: CSVESPSGGAVTQYF. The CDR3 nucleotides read TGCAGCGTTGAATCACCTAGCGGGGGGGCGGTTACGCAGTATTTT.

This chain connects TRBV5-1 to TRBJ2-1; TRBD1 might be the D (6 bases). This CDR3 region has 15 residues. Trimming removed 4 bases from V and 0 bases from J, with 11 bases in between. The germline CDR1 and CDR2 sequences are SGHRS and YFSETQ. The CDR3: CASSQDSNSYNEQFF. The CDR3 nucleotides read TGCGCCAGCAGCCAGGACAGTAACTCCTACAATGAGCAGTTCTTC.

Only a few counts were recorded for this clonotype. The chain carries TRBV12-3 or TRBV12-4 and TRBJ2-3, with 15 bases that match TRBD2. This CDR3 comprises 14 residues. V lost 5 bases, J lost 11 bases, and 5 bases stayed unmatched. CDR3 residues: CASSRTSGGAEQYF. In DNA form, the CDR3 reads TGTGCCAGCAGTAGGACTAGCGGGGGGGCGGAGCAGTATTTT.

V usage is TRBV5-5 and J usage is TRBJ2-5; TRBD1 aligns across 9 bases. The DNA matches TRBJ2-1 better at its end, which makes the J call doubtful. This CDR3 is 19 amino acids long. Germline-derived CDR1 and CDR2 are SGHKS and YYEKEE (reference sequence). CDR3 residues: CASSRQGEPVQTWANEQFF. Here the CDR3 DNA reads TGTGCCAGCAGCCGACAGGGGGAACCCGTCCAGACATGGGCCAATGAGCAGTTCTTC.

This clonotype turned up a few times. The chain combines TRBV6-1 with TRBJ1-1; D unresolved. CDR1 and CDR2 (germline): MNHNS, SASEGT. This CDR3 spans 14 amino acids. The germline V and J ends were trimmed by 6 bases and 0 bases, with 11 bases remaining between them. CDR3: CASRQNYMNTEAFF. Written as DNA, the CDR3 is TGTGCCAGCAGGCAAAACTACATGAACACTGAAGCTTTCTTT.

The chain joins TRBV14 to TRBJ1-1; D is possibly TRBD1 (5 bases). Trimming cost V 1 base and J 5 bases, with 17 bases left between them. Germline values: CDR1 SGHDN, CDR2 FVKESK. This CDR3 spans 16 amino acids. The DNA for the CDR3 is TGTGCCAGCAGCCAAGGTGGTCGGGGGGTAGAAACTGAAGCTTTCTTT. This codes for CASSQGGRGVETEAFF.

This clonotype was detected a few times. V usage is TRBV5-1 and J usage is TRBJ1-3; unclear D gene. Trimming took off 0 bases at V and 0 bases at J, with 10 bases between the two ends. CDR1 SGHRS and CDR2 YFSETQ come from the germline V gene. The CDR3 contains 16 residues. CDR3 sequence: CASSLAYGSSGNTIYF. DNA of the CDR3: TGCGCCAGCAGCTTGGCCTACGGCAGCTCTGGAAACACCATATATTTT.

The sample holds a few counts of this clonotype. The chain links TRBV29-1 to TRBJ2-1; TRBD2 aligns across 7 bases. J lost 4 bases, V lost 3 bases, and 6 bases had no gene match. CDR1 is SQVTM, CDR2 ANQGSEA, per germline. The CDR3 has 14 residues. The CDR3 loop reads CSVEGPGRYNEQFF. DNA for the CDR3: TGCAGCGTTGAGGGGCCCGGGAGGTACAATGAGCAGTTCTTC.

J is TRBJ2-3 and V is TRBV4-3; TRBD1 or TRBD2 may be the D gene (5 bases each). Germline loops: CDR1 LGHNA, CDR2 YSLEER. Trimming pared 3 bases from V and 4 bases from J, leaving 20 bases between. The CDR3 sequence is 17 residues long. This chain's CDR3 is CASSHGIGAKDADTQYF. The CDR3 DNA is TGCGCCAGCAGCCACGGGATCGGGGCAAAAGATGCAGATACGCAGTATTTT.

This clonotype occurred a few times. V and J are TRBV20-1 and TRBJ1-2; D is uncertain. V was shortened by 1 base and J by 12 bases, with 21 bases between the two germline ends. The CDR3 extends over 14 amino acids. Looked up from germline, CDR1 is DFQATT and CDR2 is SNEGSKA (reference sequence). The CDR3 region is CSARGSVADPRDTF. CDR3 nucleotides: TGCAGTGCTAGAGGTTCTGTGGCCGACCCCCGGGACACCTTC.

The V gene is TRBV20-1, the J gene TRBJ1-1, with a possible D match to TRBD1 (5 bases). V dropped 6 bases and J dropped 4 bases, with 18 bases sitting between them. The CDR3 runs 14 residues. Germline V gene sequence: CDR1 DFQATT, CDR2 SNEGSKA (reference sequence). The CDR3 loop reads CSARRGGVVTEAFF. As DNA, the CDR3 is TGCAGTGCGCGTCGGGGGGGAGTGGTCACTGAAGCTTTCTTT.

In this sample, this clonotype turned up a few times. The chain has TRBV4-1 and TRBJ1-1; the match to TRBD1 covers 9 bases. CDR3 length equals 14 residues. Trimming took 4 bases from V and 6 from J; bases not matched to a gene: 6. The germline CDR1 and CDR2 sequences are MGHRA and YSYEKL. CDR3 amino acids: CASSRDREIPEAFF. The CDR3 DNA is TGCGCCAGCAGCCGGGACAGGGAAATCCCTGAAGCTTTCTTT.

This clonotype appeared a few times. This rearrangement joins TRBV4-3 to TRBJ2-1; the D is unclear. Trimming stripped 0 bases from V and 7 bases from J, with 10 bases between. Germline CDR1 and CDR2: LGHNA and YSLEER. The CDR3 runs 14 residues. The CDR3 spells CASSQDIGSNEQFF. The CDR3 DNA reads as TGCGCCAGCAGCCAAGACATTGGAAGTAATGAGCAGTTCTTC.

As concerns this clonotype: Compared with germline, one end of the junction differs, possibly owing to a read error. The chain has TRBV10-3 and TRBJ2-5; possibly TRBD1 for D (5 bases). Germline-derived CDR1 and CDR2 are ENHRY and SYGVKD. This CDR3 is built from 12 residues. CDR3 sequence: CTISRQRETQYF. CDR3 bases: TGTACCATCAGTCGACAGAGGGAGACCCAGTACTTC.

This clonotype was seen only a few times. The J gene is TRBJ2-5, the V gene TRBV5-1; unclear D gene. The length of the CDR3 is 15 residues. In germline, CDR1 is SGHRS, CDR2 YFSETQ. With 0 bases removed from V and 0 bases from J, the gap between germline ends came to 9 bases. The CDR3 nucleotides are TGCGCCAGCAGCTTGGCCGACCCACACCAAGAGACCCAGTACTTC. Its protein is CASSLADPHQETQYF.

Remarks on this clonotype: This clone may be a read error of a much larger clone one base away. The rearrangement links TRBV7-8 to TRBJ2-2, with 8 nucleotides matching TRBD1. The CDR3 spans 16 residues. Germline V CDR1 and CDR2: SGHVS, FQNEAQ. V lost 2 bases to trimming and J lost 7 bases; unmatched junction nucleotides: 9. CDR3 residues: CASSLNGQGAFGELFF. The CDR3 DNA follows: TGTGCCAGCAGCTTAAATGGTCAGGGGGCATTCGGGGAGCTGTTTTTT.

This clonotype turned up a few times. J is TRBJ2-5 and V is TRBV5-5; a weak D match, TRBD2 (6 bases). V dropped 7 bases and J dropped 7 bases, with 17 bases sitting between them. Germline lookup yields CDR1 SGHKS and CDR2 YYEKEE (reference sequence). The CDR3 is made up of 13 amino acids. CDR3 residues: CASGLPPRGTQYF. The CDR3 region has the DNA TGTGCCAGCGGACTACCGCCGCGTGGGACCCAGTACTTC. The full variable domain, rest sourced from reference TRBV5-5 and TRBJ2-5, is DAGVTQSPTHLIKTRGQQVTLRCSPISGHKSVSWYQQVLGQGPQFIFQYYEKEERGRGNFPDRFSARQFPNYSSELNVNALLLGDSALYLCASGLPPRGTQYFGPGTRLLVL.

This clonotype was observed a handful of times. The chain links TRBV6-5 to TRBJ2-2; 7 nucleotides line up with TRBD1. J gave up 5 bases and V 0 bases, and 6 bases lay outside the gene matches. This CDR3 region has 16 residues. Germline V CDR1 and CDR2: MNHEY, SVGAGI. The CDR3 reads CASSYSGQWQTGELFF. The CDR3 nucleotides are TGTGCCAGCAGTTACTCGGGACAGTGGCAAACCGGGGAGCTGTTTTTT.